One sample yielded the 22 T cell receptor beta chains listed below, sequenced in a study of patients and donors after allogeneic stem cell transplantation. One entry per CDR3 protein results from TCRdb running MiXCR on the RT-PCR reads. In the table there are 150,000 to 200,000 distinct CDR3 sequences, approximately 30% of which are singletons. The sample comprised blood, either unsorted or a sorted T cell fraction (not recorded which). The receptors derive from a human donor who was either an allogeneic HSCT recipient or a stem cell or donor lymphocyte infusion donor (not recorded which). It is not recorded whose cells these are; they may come from a transplant donor.

The V gene is TRBV20-1, the J gene TRBJ2-3, with TRBD2 matching 7 bases. Per the germline V gene, CDR1 is DFQATT and CDR2 is SNEGSKA (reference sequence). The CDR3 contains 12 residues. The junction had 7 bases not matched to a gene; V was cut back by 5 bases and J by 8 bases. CDR3 protein: CSASSGTGTQYF. The CDR3 coding sequence is TGCAGTGCTTCAAGCGGGACGGGTACGCAGTATTTT.

The chain carries TRBV20-1 and TRBJ2-7; D gene ambiguous. Trimming left V 7 bases short and J 5 bases short, with 3 bases between. The CDR3 is 8 amino acids. Per germline, CDR1 DFQATT and CDR2 SNEGSKA (reference sequence). Here the CDR3 DNA reads TGCAGTGTAAACGAGCAGTACTTC. It yields the protein CSVNEQYF.

The gene calls are TRBV7-9 and TRBJ2-1, with TRBD2 matching over 7 bases. The germline gives CDR1 SEHNR, CDR2 FQNEAQ (reference sequence). CDR3 size: 14 residues. With V trimmed by 2 bases and J by 7 bases, 5 bases remained unmatched. The CDR3 DNA sequence: TGTGCCAGCAGCTTATTAAACGGGGGGAATGAGCAGTTCTTC. Translating it yields CASSLLNGGNEQFF.

The chain carries TRBV28 and TRBJ2-5, with D tentatively TRBD2 (6 bases). Trimming took off 8 bases at V and 3 bases at J, with 22 bases between the two ends. Looked up from germline, CDR1 is MDHEN and CDR2 is SYDVKM. CDR3 length: 16 amino acids. The CDR3 region is CASLSGGAAVEETQYF. CDR3 in DNA: TGTGCCAGCCTAAGTGGCGGGGCGGCCGTCGAAGAGACCCAGTACTTC.

This rearrangement joins TRBV7-3 to TRBJ2-1, with D tentatively TRBD1 or TRBD2 (6 bases each). Germline-derived CDR1 and CDR2 are SGHTA and FQGTGA. The V end lost 5 bases, the J end lost 10 bases, and 12 bases lay between the germline ends. This CDR3 is 12 amino acids long. CDR3 in amino acids: CASSPRGREQFF. The CDR3, as DNA: TGTGCCAGCAGCCCCCGGGGGCGCGAGCAGTTCTTC.

The CDR3 is CSDCPGDRALIEGMNTEAFF. The CDR3 DNA follows: TGCAGCGACTGCCCCGGGGACAGGGCCCTAATTGAGGGAATGAACACTGAAGCTTTCTTT. V and J are TRBV29-1 and TRBJ1-1; 9 bases fit TRBD1. The V gene end was trimmed by 7 bases and the J gene end by 0 bases; junction bases not matched to a gene: 24. CDR1 and CDR2 (germline): SQVTM, ANQGSEA. This CDR3 contains 20 residues.

The chain has TRBV4-3 and TRBJ2-5; D not certain. The CDR3 has 16 residues. CDR1 is LGHNA and CDR2 is YSLEER in the germline V gene. The germline V and J ends were trimmed by 0 bases and 2 bases, with 13 bases remaining between them. The CDR3 DNA sequence: TGCGCCAGCAGCCAAGATTTCCTCGCAGAGCAAGAGACCCAGTACTTC. Translating it yields CASSQDFLAEQETQYF.

The chain joins TRBV29-1 to TRBJ1-1; unclear D gene. CDR1 and CDR2 (germline): SQVTM, ANQGSEA. CDR3 length: 12 residues. V was pared by 4 bases and J by 3 bases, with 9 bases between. The CDR3 bases are TGCAGCGTTGGCCGGAGGGACACTGAAGCTTTCTTT. Protein sequence: CSVGRRDTEAFF.

In its sample, this clonotype was seen a few times. J is TRBJ1-5 and V is TRBV20-1, with 10 nucleotides matching TRBD1. Germline assignment: CDR1 DFQATT and CDR2 SNEGSKA (reference sequence). The CDR3 has 14 residues. Trimming cost V 5 bases and J 7 bases; bases outside gene matches: 8. CDR3 nucleotide sequence: TGCAGTGCTTACACCGGGACAGGGGTCCAGCCCCAGCATTTT. This encodes CSAYTGTGVQPQHF.

The chain recombines TRBV4-3 with TRBJ1-5; a weak D match, TRBD1 (6 bases). Germline V gene sequence: CDR1 LGHNA, CDR2 YSLEER. Deletions cut 3 bases from V and 3 bases from J, with 9 bases between. This CDR3 is built from 14 residues. In DNA form, the CDR3 reads TGCGCCAGCAGCCAGTGGGGGCCCAATCAGCCCCAGCATTTT. Translation gives CASSQWGPNQPQHF.

At least ten counts were recorded for this clonotype. The rearrangement links TRBV20-1 to TRBJ1-1; D ambiguous. The CDR3 is 13 residues long. V was cut by 6 bases and J by 0 bases, with 11 bases left in between. Looked up from germline, CDR1 is DFQATT and CDR2 is SNEGSKA (reference sequence). The CDR3 reads CSAQTPLNTEAFF. The CDR3 bases are TGCAGTGCCCAGACTCCCCTGAACACTGAAGCTTTCTTT.

The sample holds a few counts of this clonotype. The chain carries TRBV12-3 or TRBV12-4 and TRBJ2-1; D might be TRBD1 (6 bases). Trimming took off 6 bases at V and 4 bases at J, with 13 bases between the two ends. There are 14 residues in the CDR3. The CDR3 DNA reads as TGTGCCAGCAGCCCCCGGGACACTTACAATGAGCAGTTCTTC. Translation: CASSPRDTYNEQFF.

The gene calls are TRBV24-1 and TRBJ1-4, with D possibly being TRBD1 (5 bases). The CDR3 extends over 15 amino acids. Trimming pared 5 bases from V and 8 bases from J, leaving 17 bases between. The V gene's germline CDR1 is KGHDR and CDR2 SFDVKD. CDR3 amino acids: CATSAGTHRGEKLFF. The CDR3 region has the DNA TGTGCCACCAGTGCTGGGACCCACCGGGGAGAAAAACTGTTTTTT.

In this sample, this clonotype turned up once. The chain combines TRBV20-1 with TRBJ2-7, with 10 bases aligning to TRBD2. V dropped 0 bases and J dropped 4; count of bases not matched to a gene: 6. Germline CDR1 DFQATT, CDR2 SNEGSKA (reference sequence). The CDR3 totals 15 residues. CDR3 DNA: TGCAGTGCTAGAGATCGAAGCGGGAGGGCGTACGAGCAGTACTTC. Translation: CSARDRSGRAYEQYF.

The rearrangement links TRBV20-1 to TRBJ2-7; TRBD1 aligns across 9 bases. Per the germline V gene, CDR1 is DFQATT and CDR2 is SNEGSKA (reference sequence). V shed 5 bases, J shed 1 base, and the junction held 3 bases outside the gene matches. This CDR3 contains 13 residues. CDR3 DNA sequence: TGCAGTGCTTCCGGGACAGGGTCCTACGAGCAGTACTTC. Its translation is CSASGTGSYEQYF.

This clonotype was found a few times. The chain uses TRBV20-1 and TRBJ2-1; 13 bases fit TRBD2. The CDR3 extends over 19 amino acids. The V segment lost 2 bases and the J segment 0 bases; nucleotides outside the gene matches: 10. In germline, CDR1 is DFQATT, CDR2 SNEGSKA (reference sequence). The CDR3 is CSARLRTSGSLSSYNEQFF. The DNA for the CDR3 is TGCAGTGCTAGACTAAGGACTAGCGGGAGTCTAAGCTCCTACAATGAGCAGTTCTTC.

The table lists this clonotype with a few counts. The J gene is TRBJ2-5, the V gene TRBV10-3, with D possibly matching TRBD1 (5 bases). Germline V gives CDR1 ENHRY, CDR2 SYGVKD. V lost 6 bases and J lost 3, with 17 bases in between. The CDR3 totals 15 residues. This CDR3 reads CAISPRVQGKETQYF. CDR3 in DNA: TGTGCCATCAGCCCAAGGGTCCAGGGTAAAGAGACCCAGTACTTC.

In this sample, this clonotype turned up a few times. The rearrangement uses TRBV6-5 and TRBJ2-7, with D unclear. The V gene's germline CDR1 is MNHEY and CDR2 SVGAGI. V lost 4 bases to trimming and J lost 5 bases, with 9 bases between them. The CDR3 contains 12 residues. For the CDR3, the DNA is TGTGCCAGCAGTTCGGACCCGAACGAGCAGTACTTC. Translated, it gives CASSSDPNEQYF.

This clonotype was observed a few times. The chain links TRBV7-9 to TRBJ2-7; no reliable D call. Germline lookup yields CDR1 SEHNR and CDR2 FQNEAQ (reference sequence). Trimming took off 5 bases at V and 6 bases at J, with 14 bases between the two ends. The CDR3 has 13 amino acids. This CDR3 reads CASSPRLVSEQYF. DNA of the CDR3: TGTGCCAGCAGCCCCCGGCTAGTTTCCGAGCAGTACTTC.

The genes are TRBV6-5 and TRBJ1-3; 8 positions match TRBD1. Germline V gene lookup returns CDR1 MNHEY and CDR2 SVGAGI. Unmatched junction bases numbered 4, after V lost 3 bases and J lost 0 bases. CDR3 length: 16 amino acids. CDR3 amino acids: CASSYGTGPSGNTIYF. CDR3 DNA: TGTGCCAGCAGTTATGGGACAGGTCCCTCTGGAAACACCATATATTTT.

This clonotype was observed a handful of times. This chain joins TRBV6-6 and TRBJ2-7; a possible D gene is TRBD2 (5 bases). From germline, CDR1 is MNHNY and CDR2 SVGAGI (reference sequence). The CDR3 extends over 15 amino acids. Between the trimmed V and J ends, which lost 7 bases and 5 bases, there was a span of 21 bases. CDR3 sequence (DNA): TGTGCCAGCATTGGAGGAACGGGTCAGTTCCACGAGCAGTACTTC. Its protein product is CASIGGTGQFHEQYF.

This clonotype was counted a few times. V gene TRBV5-1 combines with J gene TRBJ2-7; 11 bases match TRBD2. The CDR3 loop spans 15 amino acids. Trimming took 2 bases from V and 2 from J; bases not matched to a gene: 3. Germline CDR1 is SGHRS and CDR2 is YFSETQ. The CDR3 loop is CASSLLAGGPYEQYF. DNA for the CDR3: TGCGCCAGCAGCTTATTAGCGGGAGGGCCCTACGAGCAGTACTTC.